What follows describes a single TCR beta chain. No antigen is known for it. This sample was included in a study of beta chain features in type 1 diabetes. The investigators reverse transcribed all of the isolated RNA, so they sequenced expressed TCRB transcripts. Using immunoSEQ multiplex PCR, the repertoire was profiled, and TCRdb retains in-frame clones only, with some absent. The sample lists 300,000 or so clones, about a tenth seen once, with about 1% in the top ten. Germline V gene lookup returns CDR1 SGHNT and CDR2 YENEEA. V was pared by 5 bases and J by 2 bases, with 2 bases of the junction left unmatched. The CDR3 sequence is 13 residues long. Study-wide findings and caveats: In cDNA sequencing, cells with high TCR expression could be over-represented. People with Type 1 diabetes carried modestly yet significantly shorter TCRB CDR3s in all four CD4+ subsets.

This TCR came from a man between 25 and 39 years old with type 1 diabetes. Material: central memory CD4+ T cells from blood. This chain joins TRBV11-3 and TRBJ1-1, with 7 bases lining up with TRBD1. CDR3 protein: CASSHRGNTEAFF. In nucleotides, the CDR3 is TGTGCCAGCAGCCACAGGGGAAACACTGAAGCTTTCTTT. Complete variable domain (other parts from reference TRBV11-3 and TRBJ1-1): EAGVVQSPRYKIIEKKQPVAFWCNPISGHNTLYWYLQNLGQGPELLIRYENEEAVDDSQLPKDRFSAERLKGVDSTLKIQPAELGDSAVYLCASSHRGNTEAFFGQGTRLTVV.